Below, one TCR beta chain is given with its context. The antigen this receptor binds is unknown. No base qualities exist here, and no much larger clone lies one base off it. Unfractionated whole blood was collected in Tempus Blood RNA tubes, and total RNA was extracted from that blood. As TCR sequencing controls, a handful of healthy volunteers were used, with blood taken at day 0, 2 weeks and 6 weeks. The sample is drawn from a study of human T cells and chemical hapten exposure (dated by TCRdb to the early 2020s). The study in broad terms: Libraries were pooled for sequencing, and variation in per-sample TCR yields was attributed mainly to small differences in library volumes within the pool. The study tracked peripheral blood TCR repertoire changes in vivo during primary and secondary sensitization to the hapten diphenylcyclopropenone (DPC) in alopecia patients. Each blood RNA sample was used to sequence both TCR alpha and TCR beta chains.

Libraries came from 5' RACE. The run used an Illumina MiSeq. During library preparation, unique molecular identifiers were attached to individual cDNA molecules so that TCRs could be counted quantitatively and reproducibly. The paper's processing steps were these. A median of roughly 99,000 TCRs per sample was observed, with a range of about 20,000 to 750,000. V, J and CDR3 annotation of the TCR reads was performed with the Decombinator software suite. For PS versus PT1 abundance plots, all samples were subsampled to the same number of TCRs (28,000). TCRs were defined as expanded if absent before sensitization and observed at least eight times at the 2-week time point. TCRdb itself trimmed the public reads at Q25 with fastp, ran MiXCR and retained productive beta chains. Each CDR3 protein appears once, grouped with its most common genes and DNA. TCRdb's processing, not the authors' own work, is the source of the V and J calls. This sample lists about 80,000 distinct CDR3 sequences; roughly 15% were detected once. The leading ten clones occupy 6.8% of the sample.

Overall results and qualifications from the work: No change with DPC sensitization was found in the number of TCRs above 1 in 1000 frequency, and no evidence of global repertoire structure alterations was found. After repeated subsampling, the strength of the expansion versus patch-test correlation and the threshold at which it became significant changed.

This clonotype was sampled from a female donor in good health.

CDR3 loop: CASREGLDKNIQYF. The sequenced DNA: TGTGCCAGCAGGGAGGGCTTGGACAAAAACATTCAGTACTTC. Rearrangement joined TRBV6-1 to TRBJ2-4, and TRBD2 may be the D gene, going by 6 matching bases. As encoded in the germline V gene, CDR1 is MNHNS while CDR2 is SASEGT. V is cut by 6 bases and J by 3 bases, and the space between the germline ends is 12 bases. Taken from cysteine to phenylalanine, the CDR3 has 14 residues. Of all the DNA, just the CDR3 is kept, 42 bases in frame from base 1.